Below are 21 T cell receptor beta chains sequenced from a single sample in a study of T cell repertoires in cytomegalovirus infection. Their recognized antigens are unknown. TCRdb fed the reads into MiXCR, producing one record per CDR3 protein. The sample lists over 100,000 distinct CDR3 sequences, about 9.4% occurring once. Sequenced input: PBMCs, sequenced either directly or after in vitro stimulation (not recorded which). The source is a human donor in good health (CMV status not recorded). Some clones in this sample may be carry-over from other donors' samples.

This clonotype showed up many times. The chain is built from TRBV7-9 and TRBJ2-2; weak D call: TRBD1 (5 bases). In germline, CDR1 is SEHNR, CDR2 FQNEAQ (reference sequence). The CDR3 runs to 15 residues. V was pared by 8 bases and J by 3 bases, with 16 bases between. CDR3 sequence reads: CASGALDRDTGELFF. Written as DNA, the CDR3 is TGTGCCAGCGGGGCGCTGGATCGGGACACCGGGGAGCTGTTTTTT.

This clonotype has only a few counts. CDR3 sequence reads: CASRQGTYSPLHF. DNA of the CDR3: TGTGCCAGTAGGCAGGGGACTTATTCACCCCTCCACTTT. The chain links TRBV19 to TRBJ1-6; weak D call: TRBD1 (6 bases). The CDR3 runs to 13 residues. Trimming cost V 6 bases and J 8 bases, with 11 bases left between them. Germline assignment: CDR1 LNHDA and CDR2 SQIVND (reference sequence).

This clonotype was seen at least ten times. J is TRBJ2-3 and V is TRBV11-2, with D maybe TRBD2 (5 bases). V dropped 0 bases and J dropped 9 bases, with 19 bases sitting between them. The CDR3 runs to 16 residues. Germline CDR1 is SGHAT and CDR2 is FQNNGV. CDR3 sequence reads: CASSLDGLIRPGTQYF. Here the CDR3 DNA reads TGTGCCAGCAGCTTAGATGGATTGATCCGTCCGGGGACGCAGTATTTT.

The rearrangement uses TRBV5-4 and TRBJ1-3, with D perhaps matching TRBD1 (6 bases). The CDR3 is made up of 14 amino acids. V lost 7 bases and J 1 base, leaving 12 bases between the germline ends. CDR1 is SGHNT and CDR2 is YYREEE in the germline V gene (reference sequence). The CDR3 sequence: CASGSGASGNTIYF. The CDR3 DNA is TGTGCCAGCGGGTCAGGGGCATCTGGAAACACCATATATTTT.

At least ten counts were recorded for this clonotype. The gene calls are TRBV7-8 and TRBJ1-1, with 8 bases matching TRBD1. The CDR3 extends over 14 amino acids. V was pared by 4 bases and J by 4 bases, with 5 bases of the junction left unmatched. Germline-derived CDR1 and CDR2 are SGHVS and FQNEAQ. This CDR3 reads CASSSYRGVTEAFF. The CDR3 coding sequence is TGTGCCAGCAGCTCATACAGGGGGGTCACTGAAGCTTTCTTT.

The sample holds a few counts of this clonotype. V and J are TRBV7-2 and TRBJ2-3; D is unclear. CDR1 is SGHTA, CDR2 FQGNSA, per germline. Trimming stripped 2 bases from V and 6 bases from J, with 9 bases between. The CDR3 consists of 13 residues. The CDR3 region is CASSLLGLDTQYF. The CDR3 coding sequence is TGTGCCAGCAGCTTACTAGGGTTGGATACGCAGTATTTT. Full variable domain (missing parts from reference TRBV7-2 and TRBJ2-3): GAGVSQSPSNKVTEKGKDVELRCDPISGHTALYWYRQSLGQGLEFLIYFQGNSAPDKSGLPSDRFSAERTGGSVSTLTIQRTQQEDSAVYLCASSLLGLDTQYFGPGTRLTVL.

This clonotype was picked up many times. J is TRBJ2-4 and V is TRBV7-2, with 7 bases lining up with TRBD1. This CDR3 contains 14 residues. The trim removed 5 bases at V and 5 bases at J, leaving 6 bases unmatched. Germline V lookup: CDR1 SGHTA, CDR2 FQGNSA. CDR3 bases: TGTGCCAGCAGCCCGACCCAGGGGGAAAACATTCAGTACTTC. This encodes CASSPTQGENIQYF.

J is TRBJ2-1 and V is TRBV11-3; 11 bases are a match to TRBD2. V was clipped by 5 bases and J by 9 bases; unmatched bases: 9. Germline V gives CDR1 SGHNT, CDR2 YENEEA. This CDR3 comprises 15 residues. CDR3: CASSPRLAGLGEQFF. The CDR3 DNA reads as TGTGCCAGCAGCCCGAGACTAGCGGGATTGGGTGAGCAGTTCTTC.

This clonotype was counted many times. The chain couples TRBV7-2 to TRBJ2-3; TRBD2 might be the D (5 bases). Germline loops: CDR1 SGHTA, CDR2 FQGNSA. V was shortened by 5 bases and J by 2 bases, with 17 bases between the two germline ends. The CDR3 loop spans 16 amino acids. The CDR3, as DNA: TGTGCCAGCAGCCCAAGACGGAGGCTAATCACAGATACGCAGTATTTT. It encodes CASSPRRRLITDTQYF.

This clonotype was detected many times. V and J are TRBV7-2 and TRBJ2-7; unclear D gene. The V gene's germline CDR1 is SGHTA and CDR2 FQGNSA. The CDR3 extends over 15 amino acids. V dropped 1 base and J dropped 5 bases, with 15 bases sitting between them. CDR3 nucleotides: TGTGCCAGCAGCTTAGATCCTAGTTCTAGGAACGAGCAGTACTTC. Translating it yields CASSLDPSSRNEQYF.

The V and J genes are TRBV5-1 and TRBJ1-1; maybe TRBD1 (5 bases). The length of the CDR3 is 14 residues. Germline CDR1 is SGHRS and CDR2 is YFSETQ. V lost 1 base to trimming and J lost 6 bases, with 13 bases between them. As DNA, the CDR3 is TGCGCCAGCAGCTTGAGGCAGGGAGTCGCTGAAGCTTTCTTT. This sequence encodes CASSLRQGVAEAFF.

The table lists this clonotype with a few counts. V and J are TRBV4-1 and TRBJ2-1; D is ambiguous. CDR1 is MGHRA, CDR2 YSYEKL, per germline. The CDR3 spans 14 residues. V shed 3 bases and J shed 5 bases, with 11 bases lying between them. In DNA form, the CDR3 reads TGCGCCAGCAGCCACCGGAGCTCAGACAATGAGCAGTTCTTC. Translation gives CASSHRSSDNEQFF.

A note on this clonotype: A much bigger clone sits one base away, suggesting this may be a read error. V and J are TRBV7-2 and TRBJ2-1; D not certain. Germline-derived CDR1 and CDR2 are SGHTA and FQGNSA. There are 15 residues in the CDR3. Trimming removed 2 bases at V and 0 bases at J, with 8 bases between. CDR3 DNA: TGTGCCAGCAGCTTAAGGAGAGGCTCCTACAATGAGCAGTTCTTC. Its translation is CASSLRRGSYNEQFF.

This clonotype appeared many times. The J gene is TRBJ2-5, the V gene TRBV5-4; the D gene is possibly TRBD2 (5 bases). This CDR3 contains 15 residues. CDR1 SGHNT and CDR2 YYREEE come from the germline V gene (reference sequence). V was cut by 4 bases and J by 2 bases, with 15 bases left in between. CDR3 DNA: TGTGCCAGCAGCAAAGCCGGGATAGAACAAGAGACCCAGTACTTC. Its translation: CASSKAGIEQETQYF.

This clonotype came up a few times. The V and J genes are TRBV6-2 or TRBV6-3 and TRBJ1-2, with a possible D match to TRBD1 (5 bases). V was shortened by 3 bases and J by 6 bases, with 11 bases between the two germline ends. The CDR3 runs to 13 residues. Germline CDR1 reads MNHEY; CDR2 reads SVGEGT. CDR3 nucleotide sequence: TGTGCCAGCAGTTATCAGGGTGCCGATGGCTACACCTTC. It is translated as CASSYQGADGYTF.

This clonotype was seen ten or more times. The V call is TRBV20-1, the J call TRBJ2-5; tentatively, D is TRBD2 (5 bases). CDR3 length equals 14 residues. The V gene's germline CDR1 is DFQATT and CDR2 SNEGSKA (reference sequence). Between the trimmed V and J ends, which lost 1 base and 5 bases, there was a span of 14 bases. The CDR3 region is CSARGYGETETQYF. The CDR3 DNA is TGCAGTGCTAGAGGTTACGGGGAGACTGAGACCCAGTACTTC.

This clonotype was picked up a small number of times. This sequence joins TRBV12-3 or TRBV12-4 and TRBJ2-5; TRBD2 agrees at 11 bases. The CDR3 is 15 amino acids. V was clipped by 5 bases and J by 0 bases; unmatched bases: 2. Here the CDR3 DNA reads TGTGCCAGCAGTGGGACTAGCGGCCACCAAGAGACCCAGTACTTC. Translated: CASSGTSGHQETQYF.

V and J are TRBV27 and TRBJ2-5; no clear D gene. The CDR3 loop spans 13 amino acids. Germline CDR1 MNHEY, CDR2 SMNVEV (reference sequence). Trimming left V 2 bases short and J 2 bases short, with 6 bases between. Here the CDR3 DNA reads TGTGCCAGCAGTTTAGGGTGGCAAGAGACCCAGTACTTC. Amino acids: CASSLGWQETQYF.

Details on this clonotype: With a much larger clone just one base away, this may be a read error. Since the CDR3 does not end with the conserved phenylalanine or tryptophan, this likely comes from a read error. The rearrangement joins TRBV11-3 to TRBJ2-3; D perhaps matches TRBD2 (5 bases). With 3 bases removed from V and 5 bases from J, the gap between germline ends came to 21 bases. The CDR3 runs 17 residues. Germline V gene lookup returns CDR1 SGHNT and CDR2 YENEEA. The CDR3 loop reads CASSFSRDSVVGDTQYL. CDR3 DNA sequence: TGTGCCAGCAGCTTTTCGAGGGATTCAGTCGTTGGAGATACGCAGTATCTT.

The chain combines TRBV4-2 with TRBJ2-7, with TRBD1 matching 7 bases. Germline assignment: CDR1 LGHNA and CDR2 YNFKEQ. The V and J ends lost 0 bases and 5 bases, in that order; junction bases with no gene match: 10. CDR3 length equals 16 residues. CDR3 sequence: CASSQEARGRPHEQYF. The CDR3 nucleotides are TGTGCCAGCAGCCAAGAAGCGAGGGGGCGCCCCCACGAGCAGTACTTC.

The chain joins TRBV20-1 to TRBJ2-3; 9 bases are shared with TRBD2. The CDR3 loop spans 13 amino acids. CDR1 is DFQATT and CDR2 is SNEGSKA in the germline V gene (reference sequence). V lost 6 bases, J lost 4 bases, and 5 bases stayed unmatched. CDR3 bases: TGCAGTGCGAATAGCGGGAGTGCAGATACGCAGTATTTT. Its translation: CSANSGSADTQYF.